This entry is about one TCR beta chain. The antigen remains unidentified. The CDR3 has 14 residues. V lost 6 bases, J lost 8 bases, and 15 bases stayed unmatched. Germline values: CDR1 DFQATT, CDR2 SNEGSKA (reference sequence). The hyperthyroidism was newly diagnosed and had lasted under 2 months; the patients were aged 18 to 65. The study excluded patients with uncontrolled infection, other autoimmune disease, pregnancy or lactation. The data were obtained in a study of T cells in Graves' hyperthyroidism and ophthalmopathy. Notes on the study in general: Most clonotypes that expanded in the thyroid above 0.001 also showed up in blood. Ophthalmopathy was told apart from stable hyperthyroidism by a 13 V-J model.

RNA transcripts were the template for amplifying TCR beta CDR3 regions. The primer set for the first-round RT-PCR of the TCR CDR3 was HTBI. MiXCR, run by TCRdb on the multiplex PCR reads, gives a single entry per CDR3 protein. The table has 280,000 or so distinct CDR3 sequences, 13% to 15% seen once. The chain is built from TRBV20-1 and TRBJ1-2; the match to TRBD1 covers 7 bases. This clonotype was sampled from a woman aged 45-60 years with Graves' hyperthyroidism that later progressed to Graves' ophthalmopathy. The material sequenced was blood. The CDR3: CSARLRGYYEGYTF. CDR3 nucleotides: TGCAGTGCCCGCCTCAGGGGGTACTATGAGGGCTACACCTTC.